The rows below give T cell receptor beta chains drawn from one sample of a study of blood T cell repertoires in COVID-19. Sequencing was performed with immunoSEQ multiplex PCR; in TCRdb, only in-frame clones are kept and a portion is missing. Found here are a few hundred thousand clones, 75% to 90% of them singletons; the top ten hold approximately 8%. Sequencing was carried out using peripheral blood. These receptors came from a woman older than 75 with COVID-19, enrolled during active disease. CDR3s leave out the opening cysteine and the closing phenylalanine or tryptophan. Expanded clones are given a class, and other clones once, few, many or no size at all.

v_call clone_size cdr3_aa
TRBV10-3 - AITDPGLAEKGDEQF
TRBV5-1 - ASKESGNTIY
TRBV5-1 - ASSLGDRANEKLF
TRBV10-1 - ASNAGGDPYEQY
TRBV6-5 - ASSPDRDQPQH
TRBV2 - ASSSRGAF
TRBV5-1 - ASSSGTGGVYGYT
TRBV5-1 - ASSSGGGRYEQF
TRBV7-9 - ASSLDSLNSPLH
TRBV30 - AWNRQGNYGYT
TRBV6-5 - ASSSGANQPQH
TRBV11-2 few ASSTRQGRIYNEQF
TRBV24-1 - ATRASGRENTGELF
TRBV27 - ASSVKGGSYEQY
TRBV5-6 - ASSLGQNSYQPQH